The 2 T cell receptor beta chains reported below all come from one sample, sequenced in a study of blood T cell repertoires in COVID-19. Produced via immunoSEQ multiplex PCR; TCRdb's table is partial and in-frame only. The repertoire has some 350,000 clones, approximately 89% of them found once; the top ten carry 5.3%. The sample consisted of PBMCs or T cells enriched from blood (not recorded which). The origin of the receptors is a woman aged 25 to 39 who had recovered from COVID-19.

This clone has a single count. The chain is built from TRBV6-1 and TRBJ2-5, with 14 bases identical to TRBD2. The CDR3 covers 18 residues. Losses at the gene ends were 3 bases for V and 5 bases for J; bases not matched to a gene: 11. Germline CDR1 is MNHNS and CDR2 is SASEGT. This CDR3 reads CASSEGPGLAGALETQYF. DNA of the CDR3: TGTGCCAGCAGTGAGGGACCGGGACTAGCGGGGGCCCTGGAGACCCAGTACTTC.

This rearrangement joins TRBV7-9 to TRBJ1-2, with D perhaps matching TRBD1 (5 bases). Germline CDR1 is SEHNR and CDR2 is FQNEAQ (reference sequence). The CDR3 loop spans 13 amino acids. V was pared by 5 bases and J by 4 bases, with 11 bases between. For the CDR3, the DNA is TGTGCCAGCAGCCCGGACACCGCCTATGGCTACACCTTC. Protein product: CASSPDTAYGYTF.